This passage covers 3 T cell receptor beta chains from one sample sequenced in a study of response to subunit inactivated influenza vaccine. TCRdb re-analysed the RT-PCR reads in MiXCR, keeping a single row per CDR3 protein. The sample consists of 250,000 to 350,000 distinct CDR3 sequences, 20% to 25% of them appearing once. This specimen consisted of PBMCs from blood, obtained approximately 20 months after vaccination. These TCRs come from a man between 45 and 75 years old who received an inactivated influenza vaccine.

This chain links TRBV5-1 with TRBJ2-1, with a tentative D call TRBD2 (6 bases). Deletions cut 0 bases from V and 4 bases from J, with 11 bases between. The CDR3 length is 15 residues. CDR1 is SGHRS, CDR2 YFSETQ, per germline. The DNA of the CDR3 is TGCGCCAGCAGCTTGGCAGCTAGCGAGTACAATGAGCAGTTCTTC. Protein: CASSLAASEYNEQFF.

The V call is TRBV20-1, the J call TRBJ1-6; D is unclear. This CDR3 has 15 residues. Germline V gene sequence: CDR1 DFQATT, CDR2 SNEGSKA (reference sequence). V was pared by 1 base and J by 4 bases, with 11 bases between. The CDR3 DNA is TGCAGTGCTAGAGCGGGAGCAACGTATAATTCACCCCTCCACTTT. It encodes CSARAGATYNSPLHF.

The chain links TRBV28 to TRBJ1-6; 7 bases are a match to TRBD1. Looked up from germline, CDR1 is MDHEN and CDR2 is SYDVKM. V gave up 4 bases and J gave up 4 bases; unmatched junction bases: 7. The CDR3 loop spans 16 amino acids. The CDR3 loop reads CASSSSQTGYNSPLHF. CDR3 nucleotide sequence: TGTGCCAGCAGTTCTTCACAGACAGGGTATAATTCACCCCTCCACTTT.